The TCR beta chain under discussion was sequenced for a study of OX40 agonist ivuxolimab in advanced cancers. CDR1 SGHKS and CDR2 YYEKEE come from the germline V gene (reference sequence). V lost 5 bases, J lost 3 bases, and 5 bases stayed unmatched. The CDR3 consists of 14 residues. This clone was picked up a small number of times. Its antigen remains unidentified. Sequenced by immunoSEQ multiplex PCR; TCRdb stores in-frame clones only, minus some. The sample records some 54,000 clones, 86% being singletons. General study findings and limits: Clonal expansion among partial responders at 0.1-3.0 mg/kg ranked near the lowest.

The rearrangement joins TRBV5-5 to TRBJ2-5; 9 bases are shared with TRBD1. The sequences come from CD4+ or CD8+ T cells sorted from blood, collected in a trial of the OX40 agonist ivuxolimab. The clonotype was recovered from an adult with an advanced solid tumor such as melanoma, head and neck, liver or kidney cancer. CDR3 in amino acids: CASRSGQGKETQYF. The CDR3 DNA is TGTGCCAGCAGATCTGGACAGGGGAAAGAGACCCAGTACTTC.